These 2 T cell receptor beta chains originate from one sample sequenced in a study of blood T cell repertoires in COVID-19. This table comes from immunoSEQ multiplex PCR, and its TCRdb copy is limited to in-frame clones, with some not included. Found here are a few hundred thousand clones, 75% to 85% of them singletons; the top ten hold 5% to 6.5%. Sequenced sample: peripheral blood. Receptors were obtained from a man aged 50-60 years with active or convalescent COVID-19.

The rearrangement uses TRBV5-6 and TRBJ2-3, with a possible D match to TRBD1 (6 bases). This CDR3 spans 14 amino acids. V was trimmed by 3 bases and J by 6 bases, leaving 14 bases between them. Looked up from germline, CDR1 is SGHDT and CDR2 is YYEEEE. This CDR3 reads CASSYAQGSDTQYF. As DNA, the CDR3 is TGTGCCAGCAGCTACGCCCAGGGGTCTGATACGCAGTATTTT.

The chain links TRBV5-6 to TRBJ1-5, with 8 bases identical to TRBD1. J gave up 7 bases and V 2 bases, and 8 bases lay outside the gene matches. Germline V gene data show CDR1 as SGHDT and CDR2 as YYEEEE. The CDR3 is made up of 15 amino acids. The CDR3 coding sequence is TGTGCCAGCAGCTTTAACACAGGGGGAAACCAGCCCCAGCATTTT. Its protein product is CASSFNTGGNQPQHF.